These 9 T cell receptor beta chains were all obtained from the same sample, sequenced in a study of CD8 T cells in Susac syndrome. A quantity of about 0.5 to 1 ug RNA underwent reverse transcription using random hexamers. TCRdb reprocessed the immunoSEQ multiplex PCR reads via MiXCR and lists one record per CDR3 protein. The sample has 150,000 to 200,000 distinct CDR3 sequences, 94% seen once. The sequenced sample was CD4+ T cells from PBMCs. These receptors came from a human donor with multiple sclerosis.

V usage is TRBV4-1 and J usage is TRBJ1-1, with D possibly being TRBD1 (6 bases). The V end was cut by 1 base, the J end by 9 bases, with 12 bases between. Germline CDR1 reads MGHRA; CDR2 reads YSYEKL. There are 13 residues in the CDR3. CDR3 sequence reads: CASSQGRDTQAFF. The CDR3 nucleotides read TGCGCCAGCAGCCAAGGCCGGGACACACAAGCTTTCTTT.

This clonotype was seen just once. This chain links TRBV5-1 with TRBJ1-2; D remains unclear. The CDR3 runs to 12 residues. Looked up from germline, CDR1 is SGHRS and CDR2 is YFSETQ. V shed 4 bases and J shed 4 bases, with 8 bases lying between them. Here the CDR3 DNA reads TGCGCCAGCAGCGCCAACAGCTATGGCTACACCTTC. Translation gives CASSANSYGYTF.

CDR3 DNA: TGCAGTGCTAGGGCCCGGGGGACTAGCGGTATATCCTACAATGAGCAGTTCTTC. It is translated as CSARARGTSGISYNEQFF. The chain combines TRBV20-1 with TRBJ2-1; 11 bases agree with TRBD2. V dropped 3 bases and J dropped 1; count of bases not matched to a gene: 11. This CDR3 has 18 amino acids. Germline CDR1 DFQATT, CDR2 SNEGSKA (reference sequence).

This rearrangement joins TRBV20-1 to TRBJ2-6; D remains unclear. The germline V gene has CDR1 DFQATT and CDR2 SNEGSKA (reference sequence). CDR3 size: 16 residues. The V and J ends lost 6 bases and 1 base respectively, with 16 bases between them. The CDR3 is CSAVPQLGSGANVLTF. The DNA for the CDR3 is TGCAGTGCCGTCCCTCAACTGGGTTCTGGGGCCAACGTCCTGACTTTC.

V gene TRBV6-2 or TRBV6-3 combines with J gene TRBJ2-5; 7 bases are shared with TRBD1. The length of the CDR3 is 14 residues. The V gene's germline CDR1 is MNHEY and CDR2 SVGEGT. V shed 3 bases and J 5 bases; nucleotides not matched to a gene: 6. The CDR3: CASSYAGGRETQYF. CDR3 bases: TGTGCCAGCAGTTATGCAGGGGGACGGGAGACCCAGTACTTC.

The chain carries TRBV9 and TRBJ2-2; tentative D call: TRBD1 (6 bases). From germline, CDR1 is SGDLS and CDR2 YYNGEE. This CDR3 comprises 13 residues. The V end was cut by 4 bases, the J end by 5 bases, with 9 bases between. CDR3 sequence: CASSLGQTGELFF. CDR3 DNA: TGTGCCAGCAGCCTCGGACAGACCGGGGAGCTGTTTTTT.

The chain couples TRBV18 to TRBJ1-3, with D unresolved. V was shortened by 3 bases and J by 0 bases, with 9 bases between the two germline ends. Germline assignment: CDR1 KGHSH and CDR2 LQKENI. The CDR3 totals 15 residues. The CDR3 DNA is TGTGCCAGCTCACCTAACGGGGACTCTGGAAACACCATATATTTT. It yields the protein CASSPNGDSGNTIYF.

The chain uses TRBV30 and TRBJ1-2; tentative D call: TRBD1 (5 bases). Trimming took off 4 bases at V and 9 bases at J, with 12 bases between the two ends. The CDR3 consists of 11 residues. Per germline, CDR1 GTSNPN and CDR2 SVGIG (reference sequence). CDR3 residues: CAWTPRVRYTF. The CDR3 DNA reads as TGTGCCTGGACCCCCAGGGTCCGCTACACCTTC.

This chain connects TRBV25-1 to TRBJ2-7; 13 bases line up with TRBD2. The CDR3 consists of 15 residues. With 2 bases clipped from V and 6 bases from J, the junction kept 4 bases outside the gene matches. The germline CDR1 and CDR2 sequences are MGHDK and SYGVNS. CDR3: CASSERTSGSGEQYF. For the CDR3, the DNA is TGTGCCAGCAGTGAACGGACTAGCGGGAGCGGCGAGCAGTACTTC.